This T cell receptor beta chain was retrieved from a study of blood T cell repertoires in COVID-19. Background on the study: The United States, Italy and Spain provided the acute and convalescent COVID-19 samples.

V dropped 6 bases and J dropped 3; count of bases not matched to a gene: 7. This CDR3 region has 14 residues. CDR1 is SNHLY, CDR2 FYNNEI, per germline. Produced via immunoSEQ multiplex PCR; TCRdb's table is partial and in-frame only. The sample yields approximately 130,000 clones, roughly four fifths seen once. The V call is TRBV2, the J call TRBJ2-7; 8 bases agree with TRBD1. The clonotype was recovered from a human donor in a cohort sampled during active COVID-19. Sequenced sample: peripheral blood. The CDR3 bases are TGTGCCAGCAGATGGACAGGGCTAAGCTACGAGCAGTACTTC. Translated, it gives CASRWTGLSYEQYF. The full variable domain, in which reference TRBV2 and TRBJ2-7 provide the parts outside the CDR3, is EPEVTQTPSHQVTQMGQEVILRCVPISNHLYFYWYRQILGQKVEFLVSFYNNEISEKSEIFDDQFSVERPDGSNFTLKIRSTKLEDSAMYFCASRWTGLSYEQYFGPGTRLTVT.